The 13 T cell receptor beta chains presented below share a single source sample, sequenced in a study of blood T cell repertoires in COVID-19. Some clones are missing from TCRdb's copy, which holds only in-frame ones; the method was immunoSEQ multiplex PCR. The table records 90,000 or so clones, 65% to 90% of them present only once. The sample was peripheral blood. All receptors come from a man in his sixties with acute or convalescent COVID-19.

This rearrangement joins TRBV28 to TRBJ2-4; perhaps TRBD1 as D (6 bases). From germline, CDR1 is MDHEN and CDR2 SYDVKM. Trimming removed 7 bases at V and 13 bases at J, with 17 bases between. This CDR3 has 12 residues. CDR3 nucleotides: TGTGCCAGCAAGGGGGTAGTAGGGGTCCAGTACTTC. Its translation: CASKGVVGVQYF.

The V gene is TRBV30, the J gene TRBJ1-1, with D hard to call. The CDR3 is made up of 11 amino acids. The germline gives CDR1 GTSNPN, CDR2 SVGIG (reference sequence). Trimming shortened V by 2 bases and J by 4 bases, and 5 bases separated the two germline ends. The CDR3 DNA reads TGTGCCTGGAGTCCTTTCACTGAAGCTTTCTTT. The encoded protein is CAWSPFTEAFF.

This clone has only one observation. The CDR3 DNA sequence: TGTGCCAGCAGCTTACTCCCCTACAATGAGCAGTTCTTC. This translates into CASSLLPYNEQFF. The gene calls are TRBV11-2 and TRBJ2-1; D call uncertain. V lost 2 bases and J 2 bases, leaving 4 bases between the germline ends. The germline gives CDR1 SGHAT, CDR2 FQNNGV. This CDR3 spans 13 amino acids.

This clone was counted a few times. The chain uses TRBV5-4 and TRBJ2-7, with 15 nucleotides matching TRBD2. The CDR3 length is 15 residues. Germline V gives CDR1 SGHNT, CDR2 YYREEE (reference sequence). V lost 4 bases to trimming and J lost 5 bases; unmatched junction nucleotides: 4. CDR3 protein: CASSAGLAGGHEQYF. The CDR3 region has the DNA TGTGCCAGCAGCGCGGGACTAGCGGGAGGACACGAGCAGTACTTC.

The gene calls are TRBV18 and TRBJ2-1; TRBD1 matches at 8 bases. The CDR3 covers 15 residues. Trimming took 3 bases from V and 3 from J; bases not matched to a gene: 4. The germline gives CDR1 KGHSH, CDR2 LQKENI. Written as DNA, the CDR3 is TGTGCCAGCTCACCTGGACAGGGAAACTACAATGAGCAGTTCTTC. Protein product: CASSPGQGNYNEQFF.

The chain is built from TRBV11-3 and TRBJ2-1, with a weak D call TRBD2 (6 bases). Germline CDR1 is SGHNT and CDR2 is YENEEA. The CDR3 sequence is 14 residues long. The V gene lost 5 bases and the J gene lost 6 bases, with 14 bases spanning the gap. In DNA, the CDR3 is TGTGCCAGCAGCCTGGGAGGTCCCAGCAATGAGCAGTTCTTC. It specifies CASSLGGPSNEQFF.

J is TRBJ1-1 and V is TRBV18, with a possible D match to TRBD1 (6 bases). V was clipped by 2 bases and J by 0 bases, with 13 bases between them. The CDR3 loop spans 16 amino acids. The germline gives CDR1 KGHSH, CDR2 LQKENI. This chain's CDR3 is CASSPGGGLMNTEAFF. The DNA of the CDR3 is TGTGCCAGCTCACCAGGGGGGGGCCTAATGAACACTGAAGCTTTCTTT.

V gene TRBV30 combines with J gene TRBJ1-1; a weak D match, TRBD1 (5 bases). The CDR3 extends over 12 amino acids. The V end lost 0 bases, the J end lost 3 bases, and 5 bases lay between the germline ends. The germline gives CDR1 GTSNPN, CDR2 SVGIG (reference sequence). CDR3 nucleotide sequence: TGTGCCTGGAGTGTGGGGCACACTGAAGCTTTCTTT. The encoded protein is CAWSVGHTEAFF.

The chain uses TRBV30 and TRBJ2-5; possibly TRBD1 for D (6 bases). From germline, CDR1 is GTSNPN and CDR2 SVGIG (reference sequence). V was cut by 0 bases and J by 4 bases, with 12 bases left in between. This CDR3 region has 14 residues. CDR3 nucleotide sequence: TGTGCCTGGAGTGTAACAGGGACGCTAGAGACCCAGTACTTC. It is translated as CAWSVTGTLETQYF.

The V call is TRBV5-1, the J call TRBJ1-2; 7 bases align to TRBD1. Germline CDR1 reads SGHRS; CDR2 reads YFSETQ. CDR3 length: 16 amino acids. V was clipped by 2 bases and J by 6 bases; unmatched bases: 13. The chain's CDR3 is CASSFSRGIMSNGYTF. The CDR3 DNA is TGCGCCAGCAGCTTCAGCAGGGGGATCATGAGTAATGGCTACACCTTC.

The CDR3 sequence is CSASGQVSGFGEAFF. As DNA, the CDR3 is TGCAGTGCTAGTGGACAGGTTTCGGGGTTCGGTGAAGCTTTCTTT. V is TRBV20-1 and J is TRBJ1-1; 7 nucleotides align to TRBD1. The V gene's germline CDR1 is DFQATT and CDR2 SNEGSKA (reference sequence). The junction had 14 bases not matched to a gene; V was cut back by 3 bases and J by 7 bases. The CDR3 spans 15 residues.

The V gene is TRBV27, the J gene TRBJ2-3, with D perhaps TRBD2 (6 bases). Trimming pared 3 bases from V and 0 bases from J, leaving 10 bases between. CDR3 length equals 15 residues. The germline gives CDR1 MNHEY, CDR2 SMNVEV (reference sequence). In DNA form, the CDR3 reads TGTGCCAGCAGTTTTGTAGCGGCTAGCACAGATACGCAGTATTTT. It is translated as CASSFVAASTDTQYF.

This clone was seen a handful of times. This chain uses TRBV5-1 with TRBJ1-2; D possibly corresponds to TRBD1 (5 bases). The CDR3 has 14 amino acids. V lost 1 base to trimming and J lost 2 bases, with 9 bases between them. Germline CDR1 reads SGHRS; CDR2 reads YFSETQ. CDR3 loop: CASSLTGFNYGYTF. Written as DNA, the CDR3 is TGCGCCAGCAGCTTGACAGGATTCAACTATGGCTACACCTTC.